Each of the 9 T cell receptor beta chains below was sequenced from the same sample in a study of metastatic and nonmetastatic thyroid tumors. Patients underwent thyroid surgery, and none had received any treatment before it. Using MiXCR, TCRdb re-called clones from the PCR reads. Found here are tens of thousands of clones, 23% of them singletons; the top ten hold about 70%. The specimen sequenced was blood. These receptors were collected from a male donor with papillary thyroid cancer or a benign thyroid nodule (not recorded which). Some clones in this sample may be carry-over from other donors' samples.

This clone was seen many times. The gene calls are TRBV24-1 and TRBJ1-2, with 9 positions matching TRBD1. CDR1 KGHDR and CDR2 SFDVKD come from the germline V gene. Losses at the gene ends were 4 bases for V and 4 bases for J; bases not matched to a gene: 6. This CDR3 has 15 amino acids. In DNA, the CDR3 is TGTGCCACCAGTGACCATGGGACAGGGCCCTATGGCTACACCTTC. Encoded protein: CATSDHGTGPYGYTF.

The V and J genes are TRBV30 and TRBJ2-7; 9 bases are a match to TRBD2. With 0 bases clipped from V and 12 bases from J, the junction kept 9 bases outside the gene matches. The CDR3 extends over 13 amino acids. Germline values: CDR1 GTSNPN, CDR2 SVGIG (reference sequence). CDR3 coding DNA: TGTGCCTGGAGTGTAGGGACTAGCCCCCGACCGTACTTC. Protein: CAWSVGTSPRPYF.

This clone was recorded once. The chain joins TRBV7-6 to TRBJ1-2; TRBD1 agrees at 8 bases. Per germline, CDR1 SGHVS and CDR2 FNYEAQ. The CDR3 is 16 residues long. V shed 0 bases and J 8 bases; nucleotides not matched to a gene: 11. The CDR3, as DNA: TGTGCCAGCAGCTTAGCATCGTTGGGACAGGTTGACGGCTACACCTTC. Its translation: CASSLASLGQVDGYTF. Using reference TRBV7-6 and TRBJ1-2 for the parts outside the CDR3, the full variable domain is GAGVSQSPRYKVTKRGQDVALRCDPISGHVSLYWYRQALGQGPEFLTYFNYEAQQDKSGLPNDRFSAERPEGSISTLTIQRTEQRDSAMYRCASSLASLGQVDGYTFGSGTRLTVV.

The sample holds many counts of this clone. The J gene is TRBJ2-1, the V gene TRBV2; TRBD1 or TRBD2 may be the D gene (5 bases each). This CDR3 has 14 residues. With 8 bases removed from V and 0 bases from J, the gap between germline ends came to 11 bases. CDR1 is SNHLY, CDR2 FYNNEI, per germline. The CDR3 region has the DNA TGTGCCAGCGGGGGTAGATCCTCCTACAATGAGCAGTTCTTC. Protein: CASGGRSSYNEQFF.

Ten or more counts support this clone. V usage is TRBV28 and J usage is TRBJ2-7; 8 nucleotides match TRBD1. Germline V gene data show CDR1 as MDHEN and CDR2 as SYDVKM. This CDR3 contains 15 residues. V shed 10 bases, J shed 1 base, and the junction held 12 bases outside the gene matches. The CDR3 nucleotides read TGTGCCACCCAAGTCCCTGGACAGGGATCCTACGAGCAGTACTTC. Its translation is CATQVPGQGSYEQYF.

This clone was counted many times. The chain is built from TRBV11-1 and TRBJ2-2, with 12 nucleotides matching TRBD2. Germline CDR1 SGHAT, CDR2 FQDESV (reference sequence). With V trimmed by 0 bases and J by 7 bases, 3 bases remained unmatched. The CDR3 runs 16 residues. The CDR3 sequence: CASSLALAGGRGELFF. The CDR3, as DNA: TGTGCCAGCAGCTTAGCACTAGCGGGAGGTCGCGGGGAGCTGTTTTTT.

This clone was counted at least ten times. The chain joins TRBV3-1 to TRBJ2-2; 12 positions agree with TRBD2. CDR1 and CDR2 from the germline V gene are LGHDT and YNNKEL (reference sequence). After removal of 3 bases from V and 4 bases from J, the junction contained 12 bases not matched to a gene. The CDR3 sequence is 19 residues long. CDR3 loop: CASSQRGLAGGGGTGELFF. DNA of the CDR3: TGTGCCAGCAGCCAGAGGGGGCTAGCGGGAGGGGGAGGCACCGGGGAGCTGTTTTTT.

This clone was recorded many times. The chain links TRBV7-6 to TRBJ2-1; D uncertain. The CDR3 is 15 residues long. Germline CDR1 SGHVS, CDR2 FNYEAQ. Trimming left V 1 base short and J 10 bases short, with 17 bases between. CDR3 nucleotide sequence: TGTGCCAGCAGCTTAGTCCCAGGAGAGAGAGGAGAGCAGTTCTTC. Its protein product is CASSLVPGERGEQFF.

This chain uses TRBV20-1 with TRBJ2-1; 10 bases match TRBD2. The CDR3 is 14 amino acids. Germline CDR1 DFQATT, CDR2 SNEGSKA (reference sequence). V lost 6 bases and J lost 4; bases outside the gene matches: 6. This CDR3 is CSARASGGYNEQFF. The CDR3 region has the DNA TGCAGTGCGAGGGCTAGCGGGGGTTACAATGAGCAGTTCTTC.